This TCR beta chain stems from a study of metastatic and nonmetastatic thyroid tumors. Whole-study context: From malignant and benign thyroid patients, repertoires in blood and in tumor or nodule tissue were compared.

This clone was counted ten times or more. TCRdb used MiXCR to call clones anew from the PCR reads. The table includes about 93,000 clones, about 9.1% detected once. Trimming took 2 bases from V and 1 from J, leaving 3 bases between them. Germline-derived CDR1 and CDR2 are MNHEY and SVGAGI. The CDR3 totals 13 residues. Patients were all untreated before their thyroid surgery. The gene calls are TRBV6-5 and TRBJ1-5; D gene ambiguous. This clonotype originated in a female donor with papillary thyroid cancer or a benign thyroid nodule (not recorded which). Some clones in this sample may be carry-over from other donors' samples. Sequenced: blood. In DNA form, the CDR3 reads TGTGCCAGCAGTTACGACAGCAATCAGCCCCAGCATTTT. Amino acid sequence: CASSYDSNQPQHF.